This T cell receptor (beta chain) was recovered during a study of cytotoxic CD8 clonotypes in ibrutinib-treated CLL. On the study more broadly: Results showed roughly 25 partial and 2 complete responses; following median 68 months, roughly 14 remained remitted, approximately 12 advanced. Treatment had run for a median roughly 13 months, range 6 to 36, when response samples were taken. Overall study results and limits: Sampling times, which were not matched between the groups, differed between sustained-remission patients and progressing patients.

The TCR beta libraries used around 2.2 micrograms of genomic DNA that came from cryopreserved PBMCs. To note about this clone: Its antigen is still unknown.

Assay: immunoSEQ multiplex PCR; the TCRdb copy retains only in-frame clones and omits some. The sample has 150,000 to 200,000 clones, more than 75% seen once; the top ten hold around 2.1%. Germline CDR1 is SGDLS and CDR2 is YYNGEE. V lost 1 base and J 3 bases, leaving 5 bases between the germline ends. The CDR3 has 13 amino acids. The chain combines TRBV9 with TRBJ2-1, with no clear D. This receptor was taken from a human donor with chronic lymphocytic leukemia. The starting material was PBMCs, obtained after 12 months of ibrutinib treatment. The CDR3, as DNA: TGTGCCAGCAGCGTAAACTACTACAATGAGCAGTTCTTC. The encoded protein is CASSVNYYNEQFF.